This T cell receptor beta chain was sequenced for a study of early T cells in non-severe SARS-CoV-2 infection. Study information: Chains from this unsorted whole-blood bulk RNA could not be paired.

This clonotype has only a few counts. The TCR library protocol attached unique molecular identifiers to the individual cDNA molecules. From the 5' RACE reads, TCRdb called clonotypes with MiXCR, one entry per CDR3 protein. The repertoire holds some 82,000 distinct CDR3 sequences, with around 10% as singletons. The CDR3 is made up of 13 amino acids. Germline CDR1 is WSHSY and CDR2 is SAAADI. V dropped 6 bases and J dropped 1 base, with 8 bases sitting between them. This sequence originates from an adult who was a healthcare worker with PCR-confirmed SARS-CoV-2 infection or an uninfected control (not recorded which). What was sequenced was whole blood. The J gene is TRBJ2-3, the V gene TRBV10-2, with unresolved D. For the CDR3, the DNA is TGCGCCAGCAGCGGCGCTGGCACAGATACGCAGTATTTT. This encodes CASSGAGTDTQYF.